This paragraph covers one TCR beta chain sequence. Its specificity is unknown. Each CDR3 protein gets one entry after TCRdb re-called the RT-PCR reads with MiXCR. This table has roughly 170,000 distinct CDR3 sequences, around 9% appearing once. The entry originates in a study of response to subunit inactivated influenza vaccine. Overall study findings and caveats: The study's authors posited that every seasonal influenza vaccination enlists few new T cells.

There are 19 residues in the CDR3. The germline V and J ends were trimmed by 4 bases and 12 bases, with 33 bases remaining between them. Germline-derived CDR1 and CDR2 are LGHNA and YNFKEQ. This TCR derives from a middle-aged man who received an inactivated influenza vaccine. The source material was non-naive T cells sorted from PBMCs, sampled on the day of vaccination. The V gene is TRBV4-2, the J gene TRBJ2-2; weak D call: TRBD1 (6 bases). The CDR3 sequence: CASSPQGSGFGYSPGKLFF. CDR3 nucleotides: TGTGCCAGCAGCCCCCAGGGGTCAGGGTTTGGCTATTCACCGGGGAAGCTGTTTTTT.